This section outlines one T cell receptor (beta chain) sequence together with its context. Its antigen target is currently unknown. Base-call qualities are not available, and no considerably larger clone is one nucleotide away. The sample belongs to a study of blood T cells in healthy people across ages (dated by TCRdb to about 2015). Regarding the complete study: Template switching captured roughly one uniquely barcoded TCR beta cDNA molecule per two T cells in model experiments. Four age groups were formed from the donors: young (average approximately 17 years), middle-aged (approximately 42), aged (about 62) and long-lived (82). To track age-related changes in TCR beta repertoire diversity, the study relied on deep sequencing normalized with unique cDNA molecular identifiers. The study analyzed two additional independent replicas of 1 million unique cDNA reads from the same blood draw for two donors, one aged 18 to 29 and one aged 80 or older. To avoid experimental bias, donors of different ages were distributed randomly across sequencing lanes. The study at large found these results: Because the CMV infection status of the donors was unknown, age-related changes in expanded clonotypes may potentially have been confounded. Because profiling used bulk unsorted PBMCs, naive and antigen-experienced compartments could not be compared conclusively. A strong correlation was found between observed TCR beta diversity and the percentage of naive T cells measured by flow cytometry. Total diversity estimates from one million sequenced T cells were considered lower bounds and underestimates. As age increased, observed TCR beta diversity per million T cells dropped in a roughly linear way, and a significant reduction was already evident by age about 40. Compared with the aged group, the long-lived group had more naive CD4+ T cells, fewer expanded clones and increased TCR diversity, a pattern suggesting age selection.

The 39 donors, aged about 6 to 90 years, were systemically healthy Caucasian individuals from Russia. Each donor gave roughly 9 milliliters of peripheral blood, drawn into EDTA-treated Vacutainer tubes. PBMCs were isolated by Ficoll-Paque density-gradient centrifugation, with at least 6 million obtained per sample. Total RNA, at least 5.5 micrograms per sample, was extracted from PBMCs with Trizol reagent. Naive CD45RAhigh/CD27high T cell percentages were measured by flow cytometry on a PBMC aliquot from every donor. The library was obtained by 5' RACE. TCRdb lists the instrument as Illumina HiSeq 2500. A second 7 to 11 cycle PCR used a sample-barcoded 5' primer and a J-beta primer mix. A template-switch 5' adaptor carrying 12 random nucleotides introduced a unique molecular identifier onto each TCR beta cDNA molecule. At least 2.5 million CDR3-containing paired-end reads were obtained from each sample. First-strand cDNA was synthesized from all RNA with the Mint cDNA synthesis kit, primed by a TRBC-specific oligonucleotide. All cDNA was treated with uracil-DNA glycosylase and then went through a first 18-cycle PCR with the universal primers M1SS and BC2_uni_R. In the source study's methods: Each sample was normalized by randomly selecting 1 million high-quality reads, each carrying a distinct molecular identifier. Instead of being binned into consensus sequences, reads that shared molecular identifiers were thrown out. MiTCR, run with a Q25 quality threshold and the strictest error-elimination algorithm, handled CDR3 identification, clonotype clustering and error correction. Lower-bound total TCR beta diversity was estimated with a nonparametric unseen species model using Euler transformation. TCRdb reprocessed the public reads (quality trimming at Q25 with fastp, clone calling with MiXCR) and kept in-frame beta chains. Here each entry gathers all rows of one CDR3 protein and keeps the most common genes and DNA. The V and J calls follow TCRdb's processing rather than the paper's. For this sample there are about 1.7 million distinct CDR3 sequences; about 28% appear just once. The top ten clonotypes cover 6.5% to 8.5% of the sample.

Material for sequencing was blood. The TCR sequence derives from a woman in her twenties or thirties in good health.

The sequenced DNA is TGTGCCAGCAGTTTTGCAGTTAGCAATCAGCCCCAGCATTTT. Protein translation: CASSFAVSNQPQHF. The chain employs TRBV12-3 or TRBV12-4 and TRBJ1-5, with no reliable assignment of the D segment. A distance of 6 bases separates the germline ends of V and J, which lose 3 bases and 0 bases respectively. From the cysteine through the phenylalanine, the CDR3 covers 14 amino acids. The kept DNA is CDR3 alone, 42 bases in frame from the first base.